This entry lists 8 T cell receptor beta chains sequenced from one sample in a study of STAT3 mutations in large granular lymphocyte leukemia (dated by TCRdb to between 2019 and 2020). Library preparation was by the immunoSEQ multiplex PCR assay. This is the immuneACCESS table as TCRdb keeps it, with only in-frame sequences that have V and J called. A part of the clones is gone; compared with another copy, unresolved V genes explain less than half, and the rest is unexplained. A total of 10,000 to 15,000 clones appear in this sample, just over 85% of them only once. The ten largest clones represent roughly 12% of the sample. Antigen specificity for these receptors is unknown. The study at large found these results: All T-LGLL patients had at least one immunodominant TCRbeta clonotype, and roughly half had multiple immunodominant subclonotypes.

Sequenced material: PBMCs. Receptor source: a human donor with T large granular lymphocyte leukemia. Some clones in this sample may be carry-over from other donors' samples.

As for this clone: This CDR3 is also generated by other DNA sequences in the sample. The chain uses TRBV5-1 and TRBJ1-3; D is undetermined. The CDR3 contains 15 residues. Looked up from germline, CDR1 is SGHRS and CDR2 is YFSETQ. V lost 0 bases and J 1 base, leaving 8 bases between the germline ends. Written as DNA, the CDR3 is TGCGCCAGCAGCTTGGTCGGGGTTTCTGGAAACACCATATATTTT. This codes for CASSLVGVSGNTIYF.

The chain carries TRBV15 and TRBJ2-2, with D possibly matching TRBD1 (5 bases). Trimming took 4 bases from V and 1 from J, leaving 7 bases between them. Per germline, CDR1 LNHNV and CDR2 YYDKDF (reference sequence). There are 14 residues in the CDR3. The CDR3 reads CATSNDRNTGELFF. In DNA, the CDR3 is TGTGCCACCAGCAACGACAGGAACACCGGGGAGCTGTTTTTT.

This chain links TRBV30 with TRBJ2-7, with 7 nucleotides matching TRBD1. With V trimmed by 2 bases and J by 2 bases, 3 bases remained unmatched. Germline lookup yields CDR1 GTSNPN and CDR2 SVGIG (reference sequence). The CDR3 spans 13 residues. The CDR3 DNA is TGTGCCTGGAGTCGGGACAGTACCTACGAGCAGTACTTC. This encodes CAWSRDSTYEQYF.

This chain uses TRBV5-3 with TRBJ2-1; 12 nucleotides agree with TRBD2. TRBV5-3 is treated as an ORF (open reading frame) with a function not yet certain. V trimming: 5 bases; J trimming: 6 bases; junction bases outside the gene matches: 3. The CDR3 has 14 amino acids. As DNA, the CDR3 is TGTGCCAGAAGGACTAGCGGGAGAGTCAATGAGCAGTTCTTC. This codes for CARRTSGRVNEQFF.

CDR3 protein: CASSEGTFYEQYF. CDR3 sequence (DNA): TGTGCCAGCAGTGAGGGGACCTTCTACGAGCAGTACTTC. The V and J genes are TRBV2 and TRBJ2-7, with D perhaps being TRBD1 or TRBD2 (5 bases each). CDR1 is SNHLY and CDR2 is FYNNEI in the germline V gene. This CDR3 has 13 amino acids. V gave up 3 bases and J gave up 3 bases, with 9 bases separating them.

J is TRBJ2-1 and V is TRBV5-6; the match to TRBD1 covers 8 bases. The CDR3 contains 13 residues. Germline V gene lookup returns CDR1 SGHDT and CDR2 YYEEEE. With 4 bases clipped from V and 9 bases from J, the junction kept 6 bases outside the gene matches. The CDR3 DNA is TGTGCCAGCAGCATACAGGGGGGCCCTGAGCAGTTCTTC. It translates to CASSIQGGPEQFF. The full variable domain, with the rest looked up from reference TRBV5-6 and TRBJ2-1, is DAGVTQSPTHLIKTRGQQVTLRCSPKSGHDTVSWYQQALGQGPQFIFQYYEEEERQRGNFPDRFSGHQFPNYSSELNVNALLLGDSALYLCASSIQGGPEQFFGPGTRLTVL.

The chain recombines TRBV11-2 with TRBJ2-5, with D uncertain. V was shortened by 3 bases and J by 5 bases, with 7 bases between the two germline ends. The CDR3 is 12 residues long. The germline V gene has CDR1 SGHAT and CDR2 FQNNGV. For the CDR3, the DNA is TGTGCCAGCAGCTTTCGTTGGGAGACCCAGTACTTC. This codes for CASSFRWETQYF.

Only one count was recorded for this clone. V is TRBV27 and J is TRBJ1-5; tentatively, D is TRBD1 (6 bases). V gave up 3 bases and J gave up 4 bases, with 10 bases separating them. The CDR3 is 14 residues long. Germline V gene lookup returns CDR1 MNHEY and CDR2 SMNVEV (reference sequence). In nucleotides, the CDR3 is TGTGCCAGCAGTTTCCTTGGGACAAATCAGCCCCAGCATTTT. Translating it yields CASSFLGTNQPQHF.